This T cell receptor (beta chain) was obtained from a study of blood T cells in healthy people across ages. Notes on the study in general: CMV status of donors was not determined, possibly confounding expanded clonotype changes. Unsorted PBMCs prevented conclusive naive versus antigen-experienced comparison.

The table lists this clonotype with a few counts. Its cognate antigen is unknown. Primers used in a second PCR of roughly 6 to 12 cycles were a sample-barcoded 5' primer and a J-beta primer mix. Each cDNA molecule was tagged by a template-switch adaptor with 12 random nucleotides. MiXCR was run by TCRdb on the 5' RACE reads, yielding one entry per CDR3 protein. The profile covers some 780,000 distinct CDR3 sequences, with approximately 60% appearing a single time and around a quarter taken by the ten largest. The ends were cut back, 6 bases at V and 2 bases at J, with 8 bases in the middle. This CDR3 is built from 12 residues.

This clonotype was sampled from a man aged 40-50 years in good health. V is TRBV12-3 or TRBV12-4 and J is TRBJ2-7; D is perhaps TRBD2 (6 bases). Sequencing input: blood. CDR3 nucleotide sequence: TGTGCCAGCAGGGGAGGAACCTACGAGCAGTACTTC. Translated, it gives CASRGGTYEQYF.